A single T cell receptor (beta chain) is shown here with its context. In TCRdb, the 5' RACE reads were re-called with MiXCR into one record per CDR3 protein. The sample has some 250,000 distinct CDR3 sequences, less than 9% seen once. The sample belongs to a study of T cells after yellow fever vaccination. This CDR3 is 12 amino acids long. Germline V CDR1 and CDR2: LGHDT, YNNKEL (reference sequence). The V gene lost 2 bases and the J gene lost 6 bases, with 8 bases spanning the gap. Specimen: CD4+ T cells sorted from PBMCs, collected 15 days after the yellow fever booster vaccination. The gene calls are TRBV3-1 and TRBJ2-7; perhaps TRBD2 as D (5 bases). This receptor was taken from a man aged 25-45 years who received the YFV17D yellow fever vaccine. Here the CDR3 DNA reads TGTGCCAGCAGCCAATTCGGGGTCGAGCAGTACTTC. The encoded protein is CASSQFGVEQYF.